These T cell receptor beta chains were read from a single sample in a study of PD-1 blockade in mismatch repair-deficient tumors. Assay used: immunoSEQ multiplex PCR; TCRdb lists only in-frame clones, some missing. The profile shows 120,000 or so clones, around 86% of them singletons. Sequences were derived from peripheral blood, sampled 44 weeks after starting pembrolizumab. These receptors came from an adult with mismatch repair-deficient cancer. The CDR3 runs from the conserved cysteine through the conserved F or W. The D gene is left open where the match is weak. The size entry is marked missing in some rows and otherwise reads once, few, many or a size class.

abundance,v_gene,j_gene,d_gene,CDR3aa,CDR3nt
once,TRBV2,TRBJ2-7,TRBD2,CASSDEPGLAGPSSYEQYF,TGTGCCAGCAGTGACGAACCGGGACTAGCGGGCCCGAGCTCCTACGAGCAGTACTTC
.,TRBV19,TRBJ1-1,.,CASRANRATEAFF,TGTGCCAGTAGGGCCAACAGGGCCACTGAAGCTTTCTTT
.,TRBV5-1,TRBJ2-7,.,CASSYGASSHYEQYF,TGCGCCAGCAGCTACGGGGCCTCTTCCCACTACGAGCAGTACTTC
.,TRBV7-7,TRBJ1-4,.,CASTPRLFEKLFF,TGTGCCAGCACCCCCCGGTTATTTGAAAAACTGTTTTTT
once,TRBV4-1,TRBJ2-1,TRBD1,CASSPLTGSRNEQFF,TGCGCCAGCAGCCCTTTGACAGGGTCGAGGAATGAGCAGTTCTTC
.,TRBV5-6,TRBJ1-5,.,CASSLHGQRNQPQHF,TGTGCCAGCAGCTTGCACGGACAGAGAAATCAGCCCCAGCATTTT
.,TRBV4-2,TRBJ2-7,.,CASSFSVRYEQYF,TGTGCCAGCAGCTTCTCCGTCCGGTACGAGCAGTACTTC
.,TRBV5-1,TRBJ2-2,.,CASSLRVTSPTGELFF,TGCGCCAGCAGCTTACGGGTCACCTCGCCCACCGGGGAGCTGTTTTTT
.,TRBV9,TRBJ2-7,.,CASSVASEGEQYF,TGTGCCAGCAGCGTAGCGTCGGAGGGCGAGCAGTACTTC
.,TRBV6-1,TRBJ2-1,TRBD1,CASSETHWQGESYNELFF,TGTGCCAGCAGTGAAACTCATTGGCAGGGGGAATCCTACAATGAGCTGTTCTTC
.,TRBV28,TRBJ1-3,TRBD1,CASRPDRGVGNTIYF,TGTGCCAGCAGACCTGACAGGGGGGTAGGAAACACCATATATTTT
.,TRBV15,TRBJ2-2,TRBD1,CATSRDVGTGGPGELFF,TGTGCCACCAGCAGAGATGTAGGGACAGGGGGCCCCGGGGAGCTGTTTTTT
.,TRBV5-4,TRBJ2-1,TRBD1,CASSVRRDRGSRVFF,TGTGCCAGCAGCGTCCGTCGGGACAGGGGAAGCAGGGTGTTCTTC
once,TRBV19,TRBJ2-2,TRBD2,CASSIIAGAPAGELFF,TGTGCCAGTAGTATCATAGCGGGAGCCCCGGCCGGGGAGCTGTTTTTT
.,TRBV5-1,TRBJ1-4,TRBD1,CASSSSGGSGEKLFF,TGCGCCAGCAGCTCTTCAGGGGGCTCAGGTGAAAAACTGTTTTTT
.,TRBV29-1,TRBJ2-7,TRBD2,CSVEVAPSGSYEQYF,TGCAGCGTTGAAGTCGCTCCTAGCGGCTCCTACGAGCAGTACTTC
.,TRBV7-9,TRBJ2-2,.,CASSLGPSNTGELFF,TGTGCCAGCAGCTTAGGGCCTAGCAACACCGGGGAGCTGTTTTTT
.,TRBV19,TRBJ2-7,.,CASSIDRGPYEQYF,TGTGCCAGTAGTATAGATCGGGGGCCGTACGAGCAGTACTTC
.,TRBV21-1,TRBJ2-6,.,CASSSRGRVSGANVLTF,TGTGCCAGCAGCTCCAGGGGTAGGGTCTCTGGGGCCAACGTCCTGACTTTC
once,TRBV29-1,TRBJ2-3,TRBD1,CSVVRGQGADTQYF,TGCAGCGTCGTACGTGGACAGGGGGCAGATACGCAGTATTTT
.,TRBV11-3,TRBJ2-5,.,CASSLPDRKTQYF,TGTGCCAGCAGCCTCCCCGACAGGAAGACCCAGTACTTC
.,TRBV19,TRBJ1-2,TRBD1,CASSPPGDRGAFGYTF,TGTGCCAGTAGCCCCCCCGGGGACAGGGGGGCTTTTGGCTACACCTTC
.,TRBV9,TRBJ2-1,.,CASSVAGTEGHEQFF,TGTGCCAGCAGCGTAGCCGGGACGGAAGGCCATGAGCAGTTCTTC
once,TRBV6-5,TRBJ2-1,TRBD2,CASSRVGLAYNEQFF,TGTGCCAGCAGTAGAGTGGGACTAGCCTACAATGAGCAGTTCTTC
.,TRBV27,TRBJ2-2,.,CASSSPGLNTGELFF,TGTGCCAGCAGTTCCCCAGGACTGAACACCGGGGAGCTGTTTTTT
.,TRBV7-9,TRBJ2-3,TRBD2,CASSLDRRTSASTDTQYF,TGTGCCAGCAGCCTGGACAGGAGGACTAGCGCGAGCACAGATACGCAGTATTTT
.,TRBV7-3,TRBJ2-2,.,CASSFVTGELFF,TGTGCCAGCAGCTTTGTGACCGGGGAGCTGTTTTTT